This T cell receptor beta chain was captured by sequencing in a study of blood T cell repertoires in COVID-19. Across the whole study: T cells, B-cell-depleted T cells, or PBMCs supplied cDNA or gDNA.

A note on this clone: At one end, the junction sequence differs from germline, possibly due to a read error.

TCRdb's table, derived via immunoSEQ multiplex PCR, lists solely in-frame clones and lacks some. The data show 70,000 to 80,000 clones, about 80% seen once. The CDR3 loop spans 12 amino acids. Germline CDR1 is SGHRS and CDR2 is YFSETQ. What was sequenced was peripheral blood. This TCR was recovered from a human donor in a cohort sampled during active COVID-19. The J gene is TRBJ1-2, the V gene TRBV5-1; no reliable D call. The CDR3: CASSLEFRQVIF. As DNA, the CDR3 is TGCGCCAGCAGCTTGGAATTCAGGCAGGTCATCTTC.